These 24 T cell receptor beta chains were sequenced from one sample in a study of T cell responses to AZD1222 COVID-19 vaccine. Method: immunoSEQ multiplex PCR; TCRdb's copy keeps in-frame clones and lacks some. The repertoire includes 90,000 to 120,000 clones, roughly nine tenths of them detected once, and 4.8% sits in the top ten. The source material was peripheral blood, sampled 28 days after the second AZD1222 dose. These receptors originate from an adult who received the AZD1222 COVID-19 vaccine.

CDR3 in DNA: TGTGCCAGCAGCCAAGGGGCCGGGGGGGCCGGTGAGACCCAGTACTTC. Translation: CASSQGAGGAGETQYF. The genes are TRBV3-1 (or the pseudogene TRBV3-2) and TRBJ2-5; 8 positions match TRBD2. This CDR3 contains 16 residues. In germline, CDR1 is LGHDT, CDR2 YNNKEL (reference sequence). V was pared by 1 base and J by 5 bases, with 9 bases of the junction left unmatched.

This clone came up once. The chain couples TRBV5-6 to TRBJ2-1, with 10 bases lining up with TRBD2. There are 16 residues in the CDR3. Germline CDR1 reads SGHDT; CDR2 reads YYEEEE. Trimming removed 3 bases from V and 4 bases from J; junction bases left unmatched: 7. The CDR3 DNA follows: TGTGCCAGCAGCTGGGGGCTAGCGGGGGATTACAATGAGCAGTTCTTC. It is translated as CASSWGLAGDYNEQFF.

This clone has just a few counts. J is TRBJ1-6 and V is TRBV19; weak D call: TRBD1 (6 bases). The V gene lost 3 bases and the J gene lost 9 bases, with 15 bases spanning the gap. Germline V gene data show CDR1 as LNHDA and CDR2 as SQIVND (reference sequence). The CDR3 extends over 15 amino acids. This chain's CDR3 is CASSIGGRVGSPLHF. The CDR3 DNA sequence: TGTGCCAGTAGTATCGGGGGCAGGGTTGGTTCACCCCTCCACTTT.

The gene calls are TRBV5-8 and TRBJ1-2, with D maybe TRBD1 (6 bases). The CDR3 contains 16 residues. V lost 4 bases, J lost 1 base, and 17 bases lay in between. Looked up from germline, CDR1 is SGHTS and CDR2 is YDEGEE. CDR3 residues: CASSPGQTSFNYGYTF. In DNA, the CDR3 is TGTGCCAGCAGCCCCGGACAGACGTCATTTAACTATGGCTACACCTTC.

The chain employs TRBV21-1 and TRBJ2-2. TRBV21-1 is a pseudogene locus. This CDR3 is 14 amino acids long. CDR3 sequence (DNA): TGTGCCAGCAGCGAGTCAGCGAACACCGGGGAGCTGTTTTTT. Its translation is CASSESANTGELFF.

V usage is TRBV6-2 or TRBV6-3 and J usage is TRBJ2-7; D remains ambiguous. Trimming cost V 4 bases and J 4 bases, with 5 bases left between them. Germline V gives CDR1 MNHEY, CDR2 SVGEGT. The CDR3 is 11 residues long. CDR3 nucleotide sequence: TGTGCCAGCAGTTTTTCGTACGAGCAGTACTTC. Translating it yields CASSFSYEQYF.

The CDR3 nucleotides are TGTGCCAGCAGCTGGGGGCTAGAGACTTCCTACGAGCAGTACTTC. It is translated as CASSWGLETSYEQYF. The chain is built from TRBV27 and TRBJ2-7, with D perhaps matching TRBD1 (6 bases). Germline-derived CDR1 and CDR2 are MNHEY and SMNVEV (reference sequence). The germline V and J ends were trimmed by 6 bases and 1 base, with 16 bases remaining between them. This CDR3 contains 15 residues.

The chain carries TRBV25-1 and TRBJ1-1; D is undetermined. The germline gives CDR1 MGHDK, CDR2 SYGVNS. This CDR3 has 12 amino acids. Trimming pared 2 bases from V and 5 bases from J, leaving 6 bases between. CDR3 sequence: CASSERGTEAFF. The DNA for the CDR3 is TGTGCCAGCAGTGAAAGAGGAACTGAAGCTTTCTTT. Full variable domain (rest looked up from reference TRBV25-1 and TRBJ1-1): EADIYQTPRYLVIGTGKKITLECSQTMGHDKMYWYQQDPGMELHLIHYSYGVNSTEKGDLSSESTVSRIRTEHFPLTLESARPSHTSQYLCASSERGTEAFFGQGTRLTVV.

This clone has a handful of counts. This chain's CDR3 is CASSLTGSDGYTF. Written as DNA, the CDR3 is TGTGCCAGCAGCCTGACAGGGTCCGATGGCTACACCTTC. V is TRBV5-6 and J is TRBJ1-2; 7 bases fit TRBD1. CDR1 is SGHDT, CDR2 YYEEEE, per germline. This CDR3 is built from 13 residues. Unmatched junction bases numbered 6, after V lost 4 bases and J lost 6 bases. Supplemented by reference TRBV5-6 and TRBJ1-2, the full variable domain reads DAGVTQSPTHLIKTRGQQVTLRCSPKSGHDTVSWYQQALGQGPQFIFQYYEEEERQRGNFPDRFSGHQFPNYSSELNVNALLLGDSALYLCASSLTGSDGYTFGSGTRLTVV.

This chain connects TRBV15 to TRBJ1-1, with D possibly TRBD1 on 5 matching bases. The CDR3 is made up of 12 amino acids. CDR1 and CDR2 from the germline V gene are LNHNV and YYDKDF (reference sequence). Trimming took 5 bases from V and 8 from J, leaving 12 bases between them. The CDR3 reads CATSGGPTEAFF. DNA for the CDR3: TGTGCCACCAGCGGGGGTCCGACAGAAGCTTTCTTT.

CDR3 DNA sequence: TGTGCCATCAGGCAGACAGGGGATAATTCACCCCTCCACTTT. It specifies CAIRQTGDNSPLHF. This chain joins TRBV10-3 and TRBJ1-6; 8 bases line up with TRBD1. J lost 5 bases, V lost 6 bases, and 3 bases had no gene match. Per the germline V gene, CDR1 is ENHRY and CDR2 is SYGVKD. The CDR3 is 14 amino acids.

The chain carries TRBV6-2 or TRBV6-3 and TRBJ2-3; maybe TRBD2 (5 bases). V lost 2 bases, J lost 4 bases, and 22 bases lay in between. The CDR3 has 18 residues. The germline V gene has CDR1 MNHEY and CDR2 SVGEGT. The CDR3 bases are TGTGCCAGCAGTTACCTAATGTCGGACTCCCGGGCCGCAGATACGCAGTATTTT. Translated: CASSYLMSDSRAADTQYF.

The CDR3 nucleotides read TGCGCCAGCAGCTTGGGAATAGGACAGTGGTACCAAGAGACCCAGTACTTC. Amino acids: CASSLGIGQWYQETQYF. The rearrangement uses TRBV5-1 and TRBJ2-5; maybe TRBD1 (6 bases). Trimming stripped 0 bases from V and 0 bases from J, with 15 bases between. This CDR3 comprises 17 residues. CDR1 SGHRS and CDR2 YFSETQ come from the germline V gene.

This chain joins TRBV6-1 and TRBJ2-7, with D tentatively TRBD1 (6 bases). CDR1 MNHNS and CDR2 SASEGT come from the germline V gene. This CDR3 region has 16 residues. Trimming removed 3 bases at V and 3 bases at J, with 18 bases between. The CDR3 nucleotides are TGTGCCAGCAGTGATTTACAGGGCTTTTCTGTCTACGAGCAGTACTTC. Its translation: CASSDLQGFSVYEQYF.

The chain carries TRBV3-1 (or the pseudogene TRBV3-2) and TRBJ1-4; 9 bases are a match to TRBD1. This CDR3 is built from 15 residues. Germline assignment: CDR1 LGHDT and CDR2 YNNKEL (reference sequence). Germline trimming cut 4 bases from V and 11 bases from J; bases unmatched to any gene: 11. CDR3 nucleotides: TGTGCCAGCAGCCTCTCCGGGACAGGGAGGGAGAAACTGTTTTTT. Its protein product is CASSLSGTGREKLFF.

The rearrangement links TRBV19 to TRBJ1-5; D may be TRBD1 (6 bases). Germline assignment: CDR1 LNHDA and CDR2 SQIVND (reference sequence). V dropped 8 bases and J dropped 3 bases, with 8 bases sitting between them. The CDR3 is made up of 12 amino acids. The CDR3 sequence: CASWDTNQPQHF. Written as DNA, the CDR3 is TGTGCCAGTTGGGACACCAATCAGCCCCAGCATTTT. Together with reference TRBV19 and TRBJ1-5, the CDR3 gives the full variable domain: DGGITQSPKYLFRKEGQNVTLSCEQNLNHDAMYWYRQDPGQGLRLIYYSQIVNDFQKGDIAEGYSVSREKKESFPLTVTSAQKNPTAFYLCASWDTNQPQHFGDGTRLSIL.

This clone showed up just a few times. V usage is TRBV5-1 and J usage is TRBJ1-2; D remains unclear. Trimming cost V 3 bases and J 8 bases, with 20 bases left between them. This CDR3 has 15 residues. CDR1 is SGHRS, CDR2 YFSETQ, per germline. The CDR3 spells CASSSNQGTPSGYTF. The CDR3 DNA reads TGCGCCAGCAGCTCAAACCAAGGCACGCCCAGCGGCTACACCTTC.

V gene TRBV3-1 (or the pseudogene TRBV3-2) combines with J gene TRBJ1-6; maybe TRBD1 (5 bases). Trimming pared 5 bases from V and 7 bases from J, leaving 15 bases between. The CDR3 is made up of 15 amino acids. The germline gives CDR1 LGHDT, CDR2 YNNKEL (reference sequence). CDR3 DNA sequence: TGTGCCAGCAGCGCCAGGGATTTTCGGAATTCACCCCTCCACTTT. It codes for CASSARDFRNSPLHF.

This clone was found a few times. V is TRBV28 and J is TRBJ2-7; D is unclear. CDR1 and CDR2 from the germline V gene are MDHEN and SYDVKM. Trimming stripped 6 bases from V and 3 bases from J, with 9 bases between. CDR3 length: 12 residues. CDR3 loop: CASSQDGYEQYF. CDR3 coding DNA: TGTGCCAGCAGCCAGGACGGCTACGAGCAGTACTTC.

V is TRBV9 and J is TRBJ1-2; unclear D gene. Germline V gives CDR1 SGDLS, CDR2 YYNGEE. CDR3 length equals 17 residues. The V end lost 4 bases, the J end lost 1 base, and 20 bases lay between the germline ends. Here the CDR3 reads CASSQSPVGSVNYGYTF. The CDR3 DNA follows: TGTGCCAGCAGCCAATCACCGGTGGGGAGTGTTAACTATGGCTACACCTTC.

The gene calls are TRBV4-1 and TRBJ1-2; D unclear. This CDR3 is built from 17 residues. Looked up from germline, CDR1 is MGHRA and CDR2 is YSYEKL. V was pared by 0 bases and J by 4 bases, with 18 bases between. CDR3 DNA sequence: TGCGCCAGCAGCCAAGATCCGGGAGACACACCGCTCTATGGCTACACCTTC. Amino acids: CASSQDPGDTPLYGYTF.

The V call is TRBV6-6, the J call TRBJ2-2; 13 bases are shared with TRBD2. The length of the CDR3 is 17 residues. CDR1 is MNHNY and CDR2 is SVGAGI in the germline V gene (reference sequence). The trim removed 5 bases at V and 4 bases at J, leaving 7 bases unmatched. CDR3 sequence reads: CASSPGLAGVATGELFF. The CDR3, as DNA: TGTGCCAGCAGTCCCGGACTAGCGGGGGTTGCCACCGGGGAGCTGTTTTTT.

The genes are TRBV11-1 and TRBJ2-1, with a weak D call TRBD1 (6 bases). Germline assignment: CDR1 SGHAT and CDR2 FQDESV (reference sequence). The germline V and J ends were trimmed by 5 bases and 9 bases, with 17 bases remaining between them. The CDR3 totals 14 residues. The CDR3 spells CASSPRTEFSEQFF. In nucleotides, the CDR3 is TGTGCCAGCAGCCCCCGGACAGAATTCAGTGAGCAGTTCTTC.

This chain uses TRBV2 with TRBJ1-2, with a possible D match to TRBD1 (6 bases). Between the trimmed V and J ends, which lost 1 base and 4 bases, there was a span of 7 bases. Germline V gene lookup returns CDR1 SNHLY and CDR2 FYNNEI. CDR3 length equals 13 residues. The CDR3 bases are TGTGCCAGCAGTGAAGGGACAGCCTATGGCTACACCTTC. Its translation: CASSEGTAYGYTF.